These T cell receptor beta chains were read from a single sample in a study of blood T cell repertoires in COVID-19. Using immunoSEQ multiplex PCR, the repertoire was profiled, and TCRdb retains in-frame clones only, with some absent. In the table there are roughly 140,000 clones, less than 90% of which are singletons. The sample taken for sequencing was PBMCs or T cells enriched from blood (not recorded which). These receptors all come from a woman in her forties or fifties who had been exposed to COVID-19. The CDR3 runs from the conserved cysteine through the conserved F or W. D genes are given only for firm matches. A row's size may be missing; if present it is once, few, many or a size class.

CDR3 protein: CASSKGAGSDQPQHF
CDR3 DNA: TGTGCCAGCAGCAAAGGGGCAGGGTCCGATCAGCCCCAGCATTTT
clone size: -
V gene: TRBV7-9
D gene: -
J gene: TRBJ1-5

CDR3 protein: CASSVAEGEAFF
CDR3 DNA: TGTGCCAGCAGCGTAGCTGAGGGAGAAGCTTTCTTT
clone size: -
V gene: TRBV9
D gene: -
J gene: TRBJ1-1

CDR3 protein: CASSQDYSPSGWYEQYF
CDR3 DNA: TGTGCCAGCAGCCAAGATTATTCCCCTAGCGGGTGGTACGAGCAGTACTTC
clone size: once
V gene: TRBV14
D gene: TRBD2
J gene: TRBJ2-7

CDR3 protein: CASSSSPGTVYNEQFF
CDR3 DNA: TGCGCCAGCAGCTCCTCACCCGGGACAGTTTACAATGAGCAGTTCTTC
clone size: -
V gene: TRBV5-1
D gene: TRBD1
J gene: TRBJ2-1

CDR3 protein: CASSLSVGSGGAYEQYF
CDR3 DNA: TGTGCCAGCAGCCTGTCGGTCGGTAGCGGGGGAGCCTACGAGCAGTACTTC
clone size: -
V gene: TRBV7-8
D gene: TRBD2
J gene: TRBJ2-7

CDR3 protein: CASSLVGAGGYEQYF
CDR3 DNA: TGTGCCAGCAGCTTAGTAGGAGCGGGGGGGTACGAGCAGTACTTC
clone size: -
V gene: TRBV11-2
D gene: TRBD2
J gene: TRBJ2-7

CDR3 protein: CASSITGVYEQYF
CDR3 DNA: TGTGCCAGTAGTATAACAGGAGTGTACGAGCAGTACTTC
clone size: -
V gene: TRBV19
D gene: -
J gene: TRBJ2-7

CDR3 protein: CASSPRDRPYEQYF
CDR3 DNA: TGTGCCAGCAGCCCTAGGGACAGGCCTTACGAGCAGTACTTC
clone size: -
V gene: TRBV5-6
D gene: TRBD1
J gene: TRBJ2-7

CDR3 protein: CASSSGTGVGTGELFF
CDR3 DNA: TGTGCCAGCAGCTCCGGGACAGGGGTAGGCACCGGGGAGCTGTTTTTT
clone size: -
V gene: TRBV7-2
D gene: TRBD1
J gene: TRBJ2-2

CDR3 protein: CASSFGQGYEQYF
CDR3 DNA: TGTGCCAGCAGTTTCGGACAGGGCTACGAGCAGTACTTC
clone size: -
V gene: TRBV28
D gene: TRBD1
J gene: TRBJ2-7

CDR3 protein: CASSERVTGFDQPQHF
CDR3 DNA: TGTGCCAGCAGTGAAAGAGTGACAGGGTTCGATCAGCCCCAGCATTTT
clone size: -
V gene: TRBV6-1
D gene: TRBD1
J gene: TRBJ1-5

CDR3 protein: CASSLARLGLAAGELFF
CDR3 DNA: TGTGCCAGCAGCTTAGCGAGATTAGGACTAGCGGCCGGGGAGCTGTTTTTT
clone size: -
V gene: TRBV11-2
D gene: TRBD2
J gene: TRBJ2-2

CDR3 protein: CASSPLAGPNTGELFF
CDR3 DNA: TGTGCCAGCTCACCACTGGCGGGACCGAACACCGGGGAGCTGTTTTTT
clone size: once
V gene: TRBV18
D gene: -
J gene: TRBJ2-2

CDR3 protein: CASSSQSPTDTQYF
CDR3 DNA: TGTGCCAGCAGCTCACAGTCGCCCACAGATACGCAGTATTTT
clone size: once
V gene: TRBV7-9
D gene: -
J gene: TRBJ2-3

CDR3 protein: CSVVTGDQPQHF
CDR3 DNA: TGCAGCGTTGTAACGGGGGATCAGCCCCAGCATTTT
clone size: -
V gene: TRBV29-1
D gene: -
J gene: TRBJ1-5

CDR3 protein: CASSSRQGAAEQFF
CDR3 DNA: TGTGCCAGCAGCTCCCGACAGGGGGCGGCTGAGCAGTTCTTC
clone size: -
V gene: TRBV7-8
D gene: TRBD1
J gene: TRBJ2-1

CDR3 protein: CASSHLSGTNTGELFF
CDR3 DNA: TGCGCCAGCAGCCACTTGTCCGGGACAAATACCGGGGAGCTGTTTTTT
clone size: -
V gene: TRBV5-1
D gene: -
J gene: TRBJ2-2

CDR3 protein: CASSTLPTGRGALDYEQYF
CDR3 DNA: TGTGCCAGCAGCACTCTCCCTACTGGGCGGGGGGCCCTGGACTACGAGCAGTACTTC
clone size: -
V gene: TRBV7-8
D gene: TRBD2
J gene: TRBJ2-7

CDR3 protein: CASSLAPSGRQETQYF
CDR3 DNA: TGCGCCAGCAGCTTGGCTCCTAGCGGGCGCCAAGAGACCCAGTACTTC
clone size: -
V gene: TRBV5-1
D gene: TRBD2
J gene: TRBJ2-5

CDR3 protein: CSVVQGIPGKLFF
CDR3 DNA: TGCAGCGTTGTTCAGGGGATTCCTGGAAAACTGTTTTTT
clone size: -
V gene: TRBV29-1
D gene: -
J gene: TRBJ1-4

CDR3 protein: CARSISFSSGGLYEQYF
CDR3 DNA: TGTGCCAGAAGCATATCATTCTCTAGCGGGGGACTCTACGAGCAGTACTTC
clone size: -
V gene: TRBV5-3
D gene: TRBD2
J gene: TRBJ2-7

CDR3 protein: CASSIQGGSSYEQYF
CDR3 DNA: TGTGCCAGCAGCATCCAAGGCGGGAGCTCCTACGAGCAGTACTTC
clone size: -
V gene: TRBV7-2
D gene: TRBD2
J gene: TRBJ2-7

CDR3 protein: CASADPGLVLIEQFF
CDR3 DNA: TGTGCCAGTGCCGATCCGGGACTAGTATTAATTGAGCAGTTCTTC
clone size: -
V gene: TRBV19
D gene: TRBD2
J gene: TRBJ2-1

CDR3 protein: CASNRELQETQYF
CDR3 DNA: TGTGCCAGCAACAGAGAGTTACAAGAGACCCAGTACTTC
clone size: -
V gene: TRBV14
D gene: -
J gene: TRBJ2-5

CDR3 protein: CASSPRGDTQYF
CDR3 DNA: TGTGCCAGCAGCCCGAGGGGGGATACGCAGTATTTT
clone size: -
V gene: TRBV11-2
D gene: -
J gene: TRBJ2-3

CDR3 protein: CATSRDPGRGGNEQFF
CDR3 DNA: TGTGCCACCAGCAGAGATCCCGGGAGGGGGGGCAATGAGCAGTTCTTC
clone size: -
V gene: TRBV15
D gene: TRBD2
J gene: TRBJ2-1

CDR3 protein: CASSPGLGGGAFPTQYF
CDR3 DNA: TGTGCTAGCAGTCCCGGACTCGGCGGGGGGGCTTTTCCGACCCAGTACTTC
clone size: -
V gene: TRBV7-7
D gene: TRBD2
J gene: TRBJ2-5

CDR3 protein: CASSQDPDRGLVNQPQHF
CDR3 DNA: TGTGCCAGCAGCCAAGACCCAGACAGGGGGCTTGTCAATCAGCCCCAGCATTTT
clone size: -
V gene: TRBV3-1/TRBV3-2
D gene: TRBD1
J gene: TRBJ1-5

CDR3 protein: CASSGVAGRNYNEQFF
CDR3 DNA: TGTGCCAGCAGCGGCGTAGCGGGGCGAAACTACAATGAGCAGTTCTTC
clone size: -
V gene: TRBV7-2
D gene: TRBD2
J gene: TRBJ2-1

CDR3 protein: CASSQIPNTGELFF
CDR3 DNA: TGTGCCAGTAGCCAGATTCCAAACACCGGGGAGCTGTTTTTT
clone size: -
V gene: TRBV19
D gene: -
J gene: TRBJ2-2

CDR3 protein: CASSPRHEGSLSGANVLTF
CDR3 DNA: TGTGCCAGCAGCCCCCGCCACGAGGGTTCCCTATCTGGGGCCAACGTCCTGACTTTC
clone size: -
V gene: TRBV3-1/TRBV3-2
D gene: -
J gene: TRBJ2-6

CDR3 protein: CASSPSRTAYEQYF
CDR3 DNA: TGTGCCAGCAGCCCTAGCAGAACAGCCTACGAGCAGTACTTC
clone size: -
V gene: TRBV5-4
D gene: -
J gene: TRBJ2-7

CDR3 protein: CASSLGTGGKSPLHF
CDR3 DNA: TGTGCCAGCAGTTTGGGAACAGGGGGGAAATCACCCCTCCACTTT
clone size: -
V gene: TRBV27
D gene: TRBD1
J gene: TRBJ1-6

CDR3 protein: CASSLFPGGGTGAINSPLHF
CDR3 DNA: TGTGCCAGCAGTTTATTTCCAGGTGGGGGGACAGGGGCAATTAATTCACCCCTCCACTTT
clone size: -
V gene: TRBV27
D gene: TRBD1
J gene: TRBJ1-6

CDR3 protein: CASSGGKYEQYF
CDR3 DNA: TGTGCCAGCAGCGGGGGGAAGTACGAGCAGTACTTC
clone size: -
V gene: TRBV7-9
D gene: -
J gene: TRBJ2-7

CDR3 protein: CASSLNRGQGYGYTF
CDR3 DNA: TGTGCCAGCAGCTTGAACCGGGGACAGGGGTACGGCTACACCTTC
clone size: few
V gene: TRBV7-2
D gene: TRBD1
J gene: TRBJ1-2

CDR3 protein: CASSLSRTGPYEQYF
CDR3 DNA: TGCGCCAGCAGCTTGTCCCGGACAGGGCCTTACGAGCAGTACTTC
clone size: -
V gene: TRBV5-1
D gene: TRBD1
J gene: TRBJ2-7

CDR3 protein: CASSVAPFSGSYNEQFF
CDR3 DNA: TGTGCCAGCAGCGTAGCCCCGTTTAGCGGCTCATACAATGAGCAGTTCTTC
clone size: -
V gene: TRBV9
D gene: -
J gene: TRBJ2-1

CDR3 protein: CASSPLVQGQETQYF
CDR3 DNA: TGTGCCAGCAGCCCGCTCGTACAGGGCCAAGAGACCCAGTACTTC
clone size: -
V gene: TRBV14
D gene: -
J gene: TRBJ2-5

CDR3 protein: CASSLGPREGYEQYF
CDR3 DNA: TGTGCCAGCAGCTTAGGCCCCAGGGAAGGCTACGAGCAGTACTTC
clone size: -
V gene: TRBV13
D gene: -
J gene: TRBJ2-7

CDR3 protein: CASLGQGLSEAFF
CDR3 DNA: TGTGCCAGCCTCGGACAGGGGCTCTCTGAAGCTTTCTTT
clone size: -
V gene: TRBV6-5
D gene: TRBD1
J gene: TRBJ1-1